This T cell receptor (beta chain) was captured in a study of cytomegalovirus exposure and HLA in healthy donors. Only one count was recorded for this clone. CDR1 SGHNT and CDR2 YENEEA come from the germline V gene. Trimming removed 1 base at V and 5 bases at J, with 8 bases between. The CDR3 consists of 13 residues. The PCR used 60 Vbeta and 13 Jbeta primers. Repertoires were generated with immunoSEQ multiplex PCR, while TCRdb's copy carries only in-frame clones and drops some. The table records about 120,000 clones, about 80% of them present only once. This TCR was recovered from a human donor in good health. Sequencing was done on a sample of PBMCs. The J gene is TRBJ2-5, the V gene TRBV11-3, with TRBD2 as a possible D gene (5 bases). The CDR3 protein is CASSLGTGETQYF. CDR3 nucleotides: TGTGCCAGCAGCTTAGGGACGGGGGAGACCCAGTACTTC.